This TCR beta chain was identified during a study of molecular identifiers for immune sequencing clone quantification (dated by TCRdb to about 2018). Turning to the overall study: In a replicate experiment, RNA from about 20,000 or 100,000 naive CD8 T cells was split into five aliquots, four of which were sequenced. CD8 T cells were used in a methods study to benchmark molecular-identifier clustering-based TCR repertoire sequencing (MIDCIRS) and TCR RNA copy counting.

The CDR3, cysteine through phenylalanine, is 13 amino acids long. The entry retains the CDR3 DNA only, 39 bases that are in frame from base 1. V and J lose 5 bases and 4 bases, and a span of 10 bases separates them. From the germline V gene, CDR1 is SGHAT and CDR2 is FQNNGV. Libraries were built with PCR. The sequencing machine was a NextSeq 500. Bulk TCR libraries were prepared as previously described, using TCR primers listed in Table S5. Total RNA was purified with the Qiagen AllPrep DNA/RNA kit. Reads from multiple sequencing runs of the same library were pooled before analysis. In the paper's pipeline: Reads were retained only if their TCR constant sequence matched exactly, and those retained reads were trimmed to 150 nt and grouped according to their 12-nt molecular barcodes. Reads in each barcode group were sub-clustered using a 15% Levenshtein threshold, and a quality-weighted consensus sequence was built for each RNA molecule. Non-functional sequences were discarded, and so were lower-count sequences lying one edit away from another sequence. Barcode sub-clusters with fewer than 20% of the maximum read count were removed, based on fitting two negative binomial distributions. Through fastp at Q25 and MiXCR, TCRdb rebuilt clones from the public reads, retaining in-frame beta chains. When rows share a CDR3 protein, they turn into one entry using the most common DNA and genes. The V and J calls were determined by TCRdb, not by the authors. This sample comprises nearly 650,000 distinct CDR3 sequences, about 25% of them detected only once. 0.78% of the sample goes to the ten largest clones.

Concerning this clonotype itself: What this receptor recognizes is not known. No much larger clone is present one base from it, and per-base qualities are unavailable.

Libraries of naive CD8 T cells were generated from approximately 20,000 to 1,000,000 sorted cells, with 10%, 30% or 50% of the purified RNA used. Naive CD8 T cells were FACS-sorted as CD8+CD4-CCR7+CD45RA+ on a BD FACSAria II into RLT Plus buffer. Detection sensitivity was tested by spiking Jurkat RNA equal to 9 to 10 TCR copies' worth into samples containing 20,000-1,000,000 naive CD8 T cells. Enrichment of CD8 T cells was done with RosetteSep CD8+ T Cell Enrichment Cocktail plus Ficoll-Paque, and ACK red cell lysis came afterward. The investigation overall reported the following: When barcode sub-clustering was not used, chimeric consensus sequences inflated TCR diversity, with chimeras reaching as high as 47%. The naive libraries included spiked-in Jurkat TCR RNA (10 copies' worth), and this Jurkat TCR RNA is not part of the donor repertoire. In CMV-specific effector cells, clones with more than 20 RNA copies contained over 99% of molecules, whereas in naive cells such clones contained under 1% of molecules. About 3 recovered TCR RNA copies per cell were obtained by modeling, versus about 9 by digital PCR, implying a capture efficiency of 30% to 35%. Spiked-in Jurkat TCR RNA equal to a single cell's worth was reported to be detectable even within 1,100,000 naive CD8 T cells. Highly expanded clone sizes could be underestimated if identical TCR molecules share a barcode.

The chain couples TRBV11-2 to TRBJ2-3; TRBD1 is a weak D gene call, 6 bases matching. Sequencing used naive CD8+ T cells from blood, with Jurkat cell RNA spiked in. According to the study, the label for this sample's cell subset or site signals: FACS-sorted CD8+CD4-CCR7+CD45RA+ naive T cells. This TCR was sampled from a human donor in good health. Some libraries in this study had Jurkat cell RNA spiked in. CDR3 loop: CASSPGVPDTQYF. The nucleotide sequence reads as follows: TGTGCCAGCAGCCCAGGGGTCCCAGATACGCAGTATTTT.